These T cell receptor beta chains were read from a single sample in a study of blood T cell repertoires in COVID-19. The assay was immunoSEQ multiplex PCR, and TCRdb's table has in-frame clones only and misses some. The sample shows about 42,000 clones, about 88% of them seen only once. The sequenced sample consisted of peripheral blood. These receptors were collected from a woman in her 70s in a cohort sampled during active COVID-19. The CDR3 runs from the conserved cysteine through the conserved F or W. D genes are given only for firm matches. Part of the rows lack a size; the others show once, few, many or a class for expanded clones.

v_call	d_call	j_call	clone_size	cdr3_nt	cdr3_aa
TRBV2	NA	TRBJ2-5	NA	TGTGCCAGCACTCGGGACTTAGGGACCCAGTACTTC	CASTRDLGTQYF
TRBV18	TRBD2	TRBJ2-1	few	TGTGCCAGCTCACCCGCGGCTAGCGGCTACAATGAGCAGTTCTTC	CASSPAASGYNEQFF
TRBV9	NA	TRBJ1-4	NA	TGTGCCAGCAGCGCCAACAACAATGAAAAACTGTTTTTT	CASSANNNEKLFF
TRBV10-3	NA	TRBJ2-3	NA	TGTGCCACCGAGGATCAAGCAGATACGCAGTATTTT	CATEDQADTQYF
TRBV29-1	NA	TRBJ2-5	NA	TGCAGCGTTGCGGTTCGGGAGACCCAGTACTTC	CSVAVRETQYF
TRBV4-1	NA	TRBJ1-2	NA	TGCGCCAGCAGCCTCGAGATGCGAGACTATGGCTACACCTTC	CASSLEMRDYGYTF
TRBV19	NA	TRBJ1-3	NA	TGTGCCAGTAGTATTCGGGTAACAACTGGAAACACCATATATTTT	CASSIRVTTGNTIYF
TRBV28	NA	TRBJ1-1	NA	TGTGCCAGCAGTTTGGCGGGAAGGGCCACTGAAGCTTTCTTT	CASSLAGRATEAFF
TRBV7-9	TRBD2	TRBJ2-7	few	TGTGCCAGCAGCTACTTAGCGGGAGACGAGCAGTACTTC	CASSYLAGDEQYF
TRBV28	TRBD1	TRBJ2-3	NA	TGTGCCAGCAGTTTTCCTCACCCCGGACAGGGTAGCACAGATACGCAGTATTTT	CASSFPHPGQGSTDTQYF
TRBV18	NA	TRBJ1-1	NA	TGTGCCAGCTCACCGAAAACAGGGACGAGGAACACTGAAGCTTTCTTT	CASSPKTGTRNTEAFF
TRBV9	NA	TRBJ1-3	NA	TGTGCCAGCAGCGTAGCTGGCGGACAGATCTCTGGAAACACCATATATTTT	CASSVAGGQISGNTIYF
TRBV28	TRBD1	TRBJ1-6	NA	TGTGCCAGCAGTCAACGGGACAGGGGTTTTTCACCCCTCCACTTT	CASSQRDRGFSPLHF
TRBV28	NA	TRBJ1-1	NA	TGTGCCAGCAGGGGGCCGGGGGGGAACACTGAAGCTTTCTTT	CASRGPGGNTEAFF
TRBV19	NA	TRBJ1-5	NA	TGTGCCAGTAGTATTGTCAGATTCGGCAATCAGCCCCAGCATTTT	CASSIVRFGNQPQHF
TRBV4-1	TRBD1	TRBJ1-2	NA	TGCGCCAGCAGCGAGGGACAGCTTAGCACAAGCTATGGCTACACCTTC	CASSEGQLSTSYGYTF
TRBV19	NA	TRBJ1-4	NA	TGTGCCAGTACCCCTCGACCGGGGTCCTCAACTAATGAAAAACTGTTTTTT	CASTPRPGSSTNEKLFF
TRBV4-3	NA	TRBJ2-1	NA	TGCGCCAGCAGCCAAGGCCGGCGGGACTACAATGAGCAGTTCTTC	CASSQGRRDYNEQFF
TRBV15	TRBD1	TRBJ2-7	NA	TGTGCCACCAGCAGTCCGGGACAGGGGCTTCACGAGCAGTACTTC	CATSSPGQGLHEQYF
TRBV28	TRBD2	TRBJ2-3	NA	TGTGCCAGCTGGGAGGGCCTGCTCACAGATACGCAGTATTTT	CASWEGLLTDTQYF
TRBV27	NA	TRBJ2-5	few	TGTGCCAGCAGTTGGGGCAGCCAAGAGACCCAGTACTTC	CASSWGSQETQYF
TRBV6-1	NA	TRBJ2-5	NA	TGTGCCAGCAGTGAATACGGACCCTGGGAGGCGGAGACCCAGTACTTC	CASSEYGPWEAETQYF
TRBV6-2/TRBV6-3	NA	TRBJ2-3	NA	TGTGCCAGCAGCCCCGTCGGGACAGATACGCAGTATTTT	CASSPVGTDTQYF
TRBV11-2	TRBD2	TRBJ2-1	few	TGTGCCAGCAGCTTGGGGCTAGCGGAGTACAATGAGCAGTTCTTC	CASSLGLAEYNEQFF
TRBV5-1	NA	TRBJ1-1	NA	TGCGCCAGCAGATGGGACAAGAACACTGAAGCTTTCTTT	CASRWDKNTEAFF
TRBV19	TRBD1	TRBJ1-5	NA	TGTGCCAGTAGCCTCCGGGACAGAGGAAATCAGCCCCAGCATTTT	CASSLRDRGNQPQHF
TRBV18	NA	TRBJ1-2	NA	TGTGCCAGCTCACCCGTGGAGAGGGATGGCTATGGCTACACCTTC	CASSPVERDGYGYTF
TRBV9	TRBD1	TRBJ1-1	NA	TGTGCCAGCAGCGTAGGGACAGGGATGAACACTGAAGCTTTCTTT	CASSVGTGMNTEAFF
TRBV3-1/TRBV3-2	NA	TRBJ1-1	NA	TGTGCCAGCAGCCATTTACAGGGGAACACTGAAGCTTTCTTT	CASSHLQGNTEAFF
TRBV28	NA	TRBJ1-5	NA	TGTGCCAGCAGTTTAAGGTGGGGCAGGGGCAATCAGCCCCAGCATTTT	CASSLRWGRGNQPQHF
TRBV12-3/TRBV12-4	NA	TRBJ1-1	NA	TGTGCCAGCAGCCTAGGGGGGAGGGAGGTTTTCTTT	CASSLGGREVFF
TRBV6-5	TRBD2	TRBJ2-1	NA	TGTGCCAGCAGTTTCGACCCCGGGACTAGCCCAACTAAGCAGTTCTTC	CASSFDPGTSPTKQFF
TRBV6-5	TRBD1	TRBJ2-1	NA	TGTGCCAGCAGTTCCGCCGGGACAGGGCCGGGTAATGAGCAGTTCTTC	CASSSAGTGPGNEQFF
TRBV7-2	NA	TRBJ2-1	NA	TGTGCCAGCAGCGTAGGGGCCCTATCATTCTTC	CASSVGALSFF
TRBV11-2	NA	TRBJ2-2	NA	TGTGCCAGCAGCTTAGCCAGCGGGCTTACCGGGGAGCTGTTTTTT	CASSLASGLTGELFF
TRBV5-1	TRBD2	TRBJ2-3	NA	TGCGCCAGCAGCCTAGGGGCGGAAGCGGGGACAGATACGCAGTATTTT	CASSLGAEAGTDTQYF
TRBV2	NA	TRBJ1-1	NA	TGTGCCAGCAGTGAAGCACCGGAGGGCACTGAAGCTTTCTTT	CASSEAPEGTEAFF
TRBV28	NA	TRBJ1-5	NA	TGTGCCAGCAGTCCCGGGACAACGCGTCAGCCCCAGCATTTT	CASSPGTTRQPQHF
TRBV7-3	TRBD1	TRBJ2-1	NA	TGTGCCAGCAGCTCAATACAGGGGAATGAGCAGTTCTTC	CASSSIQGNEQFF
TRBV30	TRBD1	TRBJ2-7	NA	TGTGCCTGGAGTGTTTCACAGGGGGTATACGAGCAGTACTTC	CAWSVSQGVYEQYF
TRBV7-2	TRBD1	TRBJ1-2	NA	TGTGCCAGCAGCGAAGATTCCGGGACAGGGAACTATGGCTACACCTTC	CASSEDSGTGNYGYTF
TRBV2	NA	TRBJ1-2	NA	TGTGCCAGCAACCCGGGGGGGAACTATGGCTACACCTTC	CASNPGGNYGYTF
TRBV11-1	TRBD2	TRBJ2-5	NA	TGTGCCAGCAGCCAAGGCGTTAGCGGGAAAGAGACCCAGTACTTC	CASSQGVSGKETQYF
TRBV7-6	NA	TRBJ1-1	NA	TGTGCCAGCAGCTTATCGTATAGGGGACACCCGAACACTGAAGCTTTCTTT	CASSLSYRGHPNTEAFF
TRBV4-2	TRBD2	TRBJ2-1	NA	TGTGCCAGCAGCCAAGATCTAGCGGGTTACAATGAGCAGTTCTTC	CASSQDLAGYNEQFF
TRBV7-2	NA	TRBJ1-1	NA	TGTGCCAGCAGCTTAGTCGAGACGGGGAACACTGAAGCTTTCTTT	CASSLVETGNTEAFF
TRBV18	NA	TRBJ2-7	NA	TGTGCCAGCTCACCACAATCCAAGGGAGGACCCTACGAGCAGTACTTC	CASSPQSKGGPYEQYF
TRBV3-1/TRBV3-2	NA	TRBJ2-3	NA	TGTGCCAGCAGCTCAGACTCCACAGATACGCAGTATTTT	CASSSDSTDTQYF